This passage covers 2 T cell receptor beta chains from one sample sequenced in a study of T cell changes during pregnancy in multiple sclerosis. The table came from immunoSEQ multiplex PCR; TCRdb's copy has only in-frame clones and leaves some out. This table holds 35,000 or so clones, over 75% found once. This specimen consisted of CD4+ T cells from peripheral blood mononuclear cells, obtained before pregnancy. All receptors come from a female donor with multiple sclerosis, enrolled in a pregnancy study.

The rearrangement links TRBV16 to TRBJ2-7, with 7 bases lining up with TRBD2. The CDR3 runs 17 residues. The trim removed 7 bases at V and 0 bases at J, leaving 15 bases unmatched. CDR1 and CDR2 (germline): KGHSY, FQNENV. CDR3 in DNA: TGTGCCAGCACCAACATCGGGGCTAGCGGATACTCCTACGAGCAGTACTTC. It translates to CASTNIGASGYSYEQYF.

J is TRBJ1-2 and V is TRBV28; 8 positions match TRBD1. Looked up from germline, CDR1 is MDHEN and CDR2 is SYDVKM. V trimming: 1 base; J trimming: 7 bases; junction bases outside the gene matches: 5. The CDR3 is made up of 14 amino acids. CDR3 region: CASSLSGQGLGYTF. The CDR3 DNA is TGTGCCAGCAGTTTATCCGGACAGGGTCTTGGCTACACCTTC.